This TCR beta chain was captured in a study of shared clonotypes between healthy human individuals. Study-wide results and caveats: Rarefaction indicated that sorted-subset sequencing remained incomplete although depth was large. Larger estimated richness was generally recorded for naive subsets relative to memory subsets.

Note on this clone: The antigen remains undetermined.

A deep-level run was used for the assay. Only in-frame clones appear in the TCRdb table, and some are missing; sequencing was by immunoSEQ multiplex PCR. The data contain about 1.1 million clones, 70% to 80% of them seen just once; the ten biggest clones take up 0.52%. CDR1 and CDR2 (germline): MDHEN, SYDVKM. Trimming pared 2 bases from V and 2 bases from J, leaving 9 bases between. The CDR3 spans 14 residues. This sequence was found in a man younger than 35 in good health. Some clones in this sample may be carry-over from other donors' samples. Sequencing was performed on memory CD4+ T cells from PBMCs. Subset in this sample: CD45RA-negative fraction. The gene calls are TRBV28 and TRBJ2-5; D ambiguous. The CDR3 here is CASSLHSPQETQYF. The CDR3 DNA reads as TGTGCCAGCAGTTTACACAGCCCTCAAGAGACCCAGTACTTC. Based on the CDR3 plus reference TRBV28 and TRBJ2-5, the full variable domain is DVKVTQSSRYLVKRTGEKVFLECVQDMDHENMFWYRQDPGLGLRLIYFSYDVKMKEKGDIPEGYSVSREKKERFSLILESASTNQTSMYLCASSLHSPQETQYFGPGTRLLVL.